This passage covers 12 T cell receptor beta chains from one sample sequenced in a study of blood T cell repertoires in COVID-19 (dated by TCRdb to the early 2020s). The library was generated by the immunoSEQ multiplex PCR assay. Held by TCRdb, this immuneACCESS table contains in-frame sequences only and omits some clones. Under half of the omission traces to an unresolved V gene where checked; the cause of the rest is unknown. This sample holds over 130,000 clones; about 75% were observed only once. The top ten clones comprise around 3% of the sample. What was sequenced was PBMCs or T cells enriched from blood (not recorded which). These receptors were collected from a woman aged 50 to 60 who had recovered from COVID-19.

This clone was seen more than once but under ten times. V usage is TRBV6-5 and J usage is TRBJ2-1, with 9 bases identical to TRBD2. Germline CDR1 is MNHEY and CDR2 is SVGAGI. J was trimmed by 2 bases and V by 2 bases; bases with no gene match: 4. CDR3 size: 16 residues. DNA for the CDR3: TGTGCCAGCAGTTACGATGGCGGGGGGGCCTACAATGAGCAGTTCTTC. The encoded protein is CASSYDGGGAYNEQFF.

As DNA, the CDR3 is TGTGCCAGTAGTATTGGGTCGGTGAGCAGGGGTGGTACGCAGTATTTT. This translates into CASSIGSVSRGGTQYF. The genes are TRBV19 and TRBJ2-3; tentative D call: TRBD1 (6 bases). V was pared by 3 bases and J by 8 bases, with 21 bases between. In germline, CDR1 is LNHDA, CDR2 SQIVND (reference sequence). CDR3 length: 16 residues.

V gene TRBV5-1 combines with J gene TRBJ1-6; TRBD1 aligns across 8 bases. J gave up 10 bases and V 4 bases, and 7 bases lay outside the gene matches. The germline gives CDR1 SGHRS, CDR2 YFSETQ. This CDR3 has 14 amino acids. CDR3 DNA: TGCGCCAGCAGCCTGGACAGGGAAGAATCACCCCTCCACTTT. Amino acid sequence: CASSLDREESPLHF.

V is TRBV4-2 and J is TRBJ1-1, with D perhaps matching TRBD1 (5 bases). Between the trimmed V and J ends, which lost 0 bases and 5 bases, there was a span of 10 bases. The CDR3 has 14 amino acids. CDR1 and CDR2 from the germline V gene are LGHNA and YNFKEQ. The CDR3: CASSQDRARTEAFF. In DNA form, the CDR3 reads TGTGCCAGCAGCCAAGACAGGGCCAGAACTGAAGCTTTCTTT.

The rearrangement joins TRBV28 to TRBJ1-1; no firm D call. Looked up from germline, CDR1 is MDHEN and CDR2 is SYDVKM. This CDR3 comprises 13 residues. V was clipped by 5 bases and J by 1 base, with 8 bases between them. The DNA of the CDR3 is TGTGCCAGCAGTCCTTCCTGGAACACTGAAGCTTTCTTT. It yields the protein CASSPSWNTEAFF.

This chain joins TRBV28 and TRBJ2-5; D call uncertain. The CDR3 has 13 amino acids. Germline-derived CDR1 and CDR2 are MDHEN and SYDVKM. Deletions cut 6 bases from V and 5 bases from J, with 13 bases between. The CDR3 sequence is CASRETRRETQYF. As DNA, the CDR3 is TGTGCCAGCAGGGAGACGAGGCGGGAGACCCAGTACTTC.

The chain links TRBV7-9 to TRBJ2-3; 9 bases are a match to TRBD1. V lost 0 bases, J lost 6 bases, and 10 bases stayed unmatched. This CDR3 has 17 amino acids. Germline loops: CDR1 SEHNR, CDR2 FQNEAQ (reference sequence). CDR3: CASSLARDRDTVDTQYF. The DNA for the CDR3 is TGTGCCAGCAGCTTAGCACGGGACAGGGACACAGTCGATACGCAGTATTTT.

The genes are TRBV14 and TRBJ1-2; D is undetermined. V gave up 1 base and J gave up 7 bases, with 13 bases separating them. The germline V gene encodes CDR1 SGHDN and CDR2 FVKESK. This CDR3 is 14 amino acids long. The CDR3 DNA reads as TGTGCCAGCAGCCAAGGGCGAGGGCACGGTGGCTACACCTTC. Its translation is CASSQGRGHGGYTF.

This chain connects TRBV2 to TRBJ2-5, with 12 bases matching TRBD2. Unmatched junction bases numbered 17, after V lost 7 bases and J lost 5 bases. The germline V gene encodes CDR1 SNHLY and CDR2 FYNNEI. This CDR3 is built from 18 residues. The CDR3 DNA sequence: TGTGCCAGCACCCCCGGGGTACTAGCGGGGGGCCTGGGGGAGACCCAGTACTTC. Its translation: CASTPGVLAGGLGETQYF.

The chain uses TRBV2 and TRBJ2-1, with 10 positions matching TRBD2. The germline gives CDR1 SNHLY, CDR2 FYNNEI. Trimming removed 3 bases from V and 3 bases from J; junction bases left unmatched: 5. The CDR3 has 16 amino acids. CDR3 sequence (DNA): TGTGCCAGCAGTGAGGGTAGCGGGGGGTTCTACAATGAGCAGTTCTTC. It is translated as CASSEGSGGFYNEQFF.

This sequence joins TRBV18 and TRBJ1-4; 7 bases are shared with TRBD1. The CDR3 consists of 14 residues. The germline CDR1 and CDR2 sequences are KGHSH and LQKENI. The V gene end was trimmed by 3 bases and the J gene end by 6 bases; junction bases not matched to a gene: 4. The CDR3 sequence: CASSPGQPYEKLFF. DNA of the CDR3: TGTGCCAGCTCACCGGGACAGCCATATGAAAAACTGTTTTTT.

A single count supports this clone. V usage is TRBV28 and J usage is TRBJ1-3, with 7 bases aligning to TRBD1. Trimming cost V 2 bases and J 4 bases; bases outside gene matches: 2. This CDR3 contains 14 residues. CDR1 is MDHEN, CDR2 SYDVKM, per germline. Here the CDR3 reads CASSLPGQGNTIYF. The CDR3 DNA is TGTGCCAGCAGTTTACCGGGACAGGGAAACACCATATATTTT.